These 16 T cell receptor beta chains were sequenced from one sample in a study of T-cell reconstitution after alpha-beta-depleted transplantation in children. Molecular barcoding with unique molecular identifiers was used for the TCRbeta library. In TCRdb, the PCR reads were re-called with MiXCR into one record per CDR3 protein. The table has about 600,000 distinct CDR3 sequences, 10% to 15% seen once. Sequences were derived from PBMCs, mostly from graft donor cells, sampled 360 days after TCRalphabeta/CD19-depleted stem cell transplant. Receptors were obtained from a male patient younger than 18 who had a stem cell transplant for acute myeloid leukemia, so the T cells may come from the graft donor.

The table lists this clonotype with a few counts. The J gene is TRBJ2-7, the V gene TRBV12-3 or TRBV12-4, with 14 bases matching TRBD2. The CDR3 sequence is 18 residues long. V lost 6 bases, J lost 3 bases, and 13 bases stayed unmatched. The CDR3: CASSDRTSGRPYSYEQYF. CDR3 in DNA: TGTGCCAGCAGCGATAGGACTAGCGGGAGGCCGTACAGCTACGAGCAGTACTTC.

The CDR3 spells CASGLVGDTQYF. CDR3 sequence (DNA): TGTGCTAGTGGTTTGGTGGGGGATACGCAGTATTTT. The rearrangement links TRBV12-5 to TRBJ2-3; D gene unclear. The CDR3 loop spans 12 amino acids. Trimming cost V 0 bases and J 6 bases, with 4 bases left between them. Germline V CDR1 and CDR2: LGHNT, FRNRAP.

This clonotype was seen many times. The chain employs TRBV5-1 and TRBJ2-7; no definite D call. The CDR3 sequence is 14 residues long. The germline V and J ends were trimmed by 2 bases and 4 bases, with 13 bases remaining between them. In germline, CDR1 is SGHRS, CDR2 YFSETQ. In DNA form, the CDR3 reads TGCGCCAGCAGCTTCCCCACCAAGAGATACGAGCAGTACTTC. This encodes CASSFPTKRYEQYF.

The sample holds a few counts of this clonotype. The chain employs TRBV6-1 and TRBJ2-7; 9 bases agree with TRBD1. The V segment lost 6 bases and the J segment 4 bases; nucleotides outside the gene matches: 7. From germline, CDR1 is MNHNS and CDR2 SASEGT. CDR3 size: 14 residues. The CDR3 nucleotides read TGTGCCAGCAGCCACCGGGACAGGGCTTACGAGCAGTACTTC. Translating it yields CASSHRDRAYEQYF.

V and J are TRBV30 and TRBJ1-2; D unresolved. CDR3 length: 11 residues. CDR1 GTSNPN and CDR2 SVGIG come from the germline V gene (reference sequence). Trimming took off 3 bases at V and 8 bases at J, with 10 bases between the two ends. CDR3 sequence (DNA): TGTGCCTGGAGCCTTCAAGTGGGCTACACCTTC. Translation: CAWSLQVGYTF.

Many counts were recorded for this clonotype. Here the CDR3 DNA reads TGTGCCAGCACCGCGGGGCAGAAACCCCTTGAAGCTTTCTTT. Protein product: CASTAGQKPLEAFF. This sequence joins TRBV12-3 or TRBV12-4 and TRBJ1-1; a weak D match, TRBD1 (5 bases). V lost 7 bases, J lost 7 bases, and 19 bases lay in between. The CDR3 is made up of 14 amino acids.

The genes are TRBV18 and TRBJ2-1; 11 nucleotides line up with TRBD1. Germline V gives CDR1 KGHSH, CDR2 LQKENI. This CDR3 has 16 residues. The ends lost 6 bases at V and 0 bases at J; junction bases unmatched: 4. The CDR3 sequence is CASSDRGRSSYNEQFF. CDR3 in DNA: TGTGCCAGCTCGGACAGGGGGCGAAGCTCCTACAATGAGCAGTTCTTC. The full variable domain, with the rest looked up from reference TRBV18 and TRBJ2-1, is NAGVMQNPRHLVRRRGQEARLRCSPMKGHSHVYWYRQLPEEGLKFMVYLQKENIIDESGMPKERFSAEFPKEGPSILRIQQVVRGDSAAYFCASSDRGRSSYNEQFFGPGTRLTVL.

Only a few counts were recorded for this clonotype. This chain links TRBV29-1 with TRBJ2-2, with 10 bases identical to TRBD2. Germline V lookup: CDR1 SQVTM, CDR2 ANQGSEA. The CDR3 loop spans 17 amino acids. Trimming removed 4 bases from V and 0 bases from J; junction bases left unmatched: 8. The CDR3 spells CSVVRASGRSNTGELFF. The CDR3 DNA reads as TGCAGCGTTGTCCGGGCTAGCGGGAGATCGAACACCGGGGAGCTGTTTTTT.

About this clonotype: One base away lies a much larger clone, so this may be a sequencing read error. No conserved phenylalanine or tryptophan is present at the end of the CDR3, so a read error is the likely explanation. The chain links TRBV9 to TRBJ1-2; maybe TRBD1 (6 bases). This CDR3 is 15 amino acids long. Germline V gene sequence: CDR1 SGDLS, CDR2 YYNGEE. The V and J ends lost 4 bases and 0 bases respectively, with 13 bases between them. The CDR3 protein is CASSLGGNSNYGYTY. CDR3 nucleotides: TGTGCCAGCAGCCTAGGGGGGAACTCTAACTATGGCTACACCTAC.

The chain joins TRBV20-1 to TRBJ2-7; D perhaps matches TRBD1 (6 bases). The CDR3 runs to 12 residues. The V and J ends lost 4 bases and 5 bases respectively, with 12 bases between them. Germline CDR1 DFQATT, CDR2 SNEGSKA (reference sequence). As DNA, the CDR3 is TGCAGTGCTACCCAGGGGTCCCACGAGCAGTACTTC. Encoded protein: CSATQGSHEQYF.

V and J are TRBV5-1 and TRBJ2-7, with 10 bases aligning to TRBD1. CDR1 is SGHRS and CDR2 is YFSETQ in the germline V gene. This CDR3 contains 15 residues. After removal of 0 bases from V and 6 bases from J, the junction contained 6 bases not matched to a gene. CDR3 nucleotide sequence: TGCGCCAGCAGCTTGGAGAAGACAGGGGGCGCCGAGCAGTACTTC. It codes for CASSLEKTGGAEQYF.

Regarding this clonotype: A junction boundary mismatches the germline segment, possibly from a read error. The V gene is TRBV20-1, the J gene TRBJ1-1, with D tentatively TRBD1 (6 bases). CDR3 size: 16 residues. CDR1 and CDR2 (germline): DFQATT, SNEGSKA (reference sequence). The CDR3 region is CSAREGGWRLWTEVFF. CDR3 DNA: TGCAGTGCTCGGGAGGGGGGCTGGCGGTTGTGGACTGAAGTTTTCTTT.

The table lists this clonotype with a few counts. The J gene is TRBJ2-3, the V gene TRBV7-2; TRBD1 matches at 7 bases. Trimming at V came to 5 bases and at J to 4 bases, leaving 12 bases not matched to a gene. Germline V gene data show CDR1 as SGHTA and CDR2 as FQGNSA. The CDR3 contains 16 residues. The CDR3 DNA reads as TGTGCCAGCAGCCCAGGGGGTGGGGATGTCCCAGATACGCAGTATTTT. Translated, it gives CASSPGGGDVPDTQYF.

V is TRBV12-3 or TRBV12-4 and J is TRBJ1-4; no reliable D call. The V and J ends lost 7 bases and 4 bases respectively, with 19 bases between them. The CDR3 loop spans 16 amino acids. CDR3 coding DNA: TGTGCCAGCAACCTTGGTTTCGCGGAGAATAATGAAAAACTGTTTTTT. Amino acid sequence: CASNLGFAENNEKLFF.

The chain carries TRBV6-1 and TRBJ2-1, with 11 bases matching TRBD2. The CDR3 consists of 15 residues. The J segment lost 4 bases and the V segment lost 5 bases, leaving 4 bases of the junction unmatched. Germline lookup yields CDR1 MNHNS and CDR2 SASEGT. CDR3 in DNA: TGTGCCAGCAGTAAAAGGACTAGCGGGTACAATGAGCAGTTCTTC. This gives the protein CASSKRTSGYNEQFF.

The chain combines TRBV27 with TRBJ2-5; 8 bases match TRBD2. With V trimmed by 5 bases and J by 4 bases, 9 bases remained unmatched. The germline V gene encodes CDR1 MNHEY and CDR2 SMNVEV (reference sequence). CDR3 length: 15 residues. The CDR3 reads CASSQVRAGGETQYF. CDR3 nucleotides: TGTGCCAGCAGTCAAGTTCGGGCGGGAGGAGAGACCCAGTACTTC.